The clone carrying this T cell receptor beta chain was counted between two and nine times. This entry comes from a study of blood T cell repertoires in COVID-19. As for the study in general: Sites across the United States, Italy and Spain contributed samples from acute and convalescent COVID-19. T cells, B-cell-depleted T cells, or PBMCs provided the cDNA or gDNA that served as material.

Trimming cost V 10 bases and J 0 bases; bases outside gene matches: 7. Germline CDR1 is ENHRY and CDR2 is SYGVKD. The CDR3 totals 16 residues. Per the study methods: How many nucleated cells were present was estimated from reference gene primer amplification. Generated by immunoSEQ multiplex PCR, the TCRdb table keeps only in-frame clones and is missing some. Clone size and the V and J calls come from that table; the DNA yielded D and trimming. The sample carries some 90,000 clones, roughly 80% recorded once. Sample: peripheral blood. The chain has TRBV10-3 and TRBJ2-2, with TRBD2 identical over 11 bases. The source of this sequence is a man in his sixties with acute or convalescent COVID-19. In nucleotides, the CDR3 is TGTGCCACAGGGGGACTAGCGGACTCGAACACCGGGGAGCTGTTTTTT. This sequence encodes CATGGLADSNTGELFF.